Presented here are 25 T cell receptor beta chains from one specimen sequenced in a study of blood T cell repertoires in COVID-19. The method was immunoSEQ multiplex PCR; TCRdb's version includes in-frame clones alone and lacks a portion of them. The sample records approximately 210,000 clones, approximately 90% being singletons. The sample consisted of peripheral blood. The receptors derive from a woman aged 40 to 55 with acute or convalescent COVID-19.

This rearrangement joins TRBV9 to TRBJ2-3, with 13 bases that match TRBD2. The CDR3 has 18 amino acids. With V trimmed by 0 bases and J by 1 base, 5 bases remained unmatched. The germline CDR1 and CDR2 sequences are SGDLS and YYNGEE. The CDR3 region is CASSVAIGTSGGTDTQYF. Written as DNA, the CDR3 is TGTGCCAGCAGCGTAGCTATAGGGACTAGCGGGGGCACAGATACGCAGTATTTT. The full variable domain, in which reference TRBV9 and TRBJ2-3 provide the parts outside the CDR3, is DSGVTQTPKHLITATGQRVTLRCSPRSGDLSVYWYQQSLDQGLQFLIQYYNGEERAKGNILERFSAQQFPDLHSELNLSSLELGDSALYFCASSVAIGTSGGTDTQYFGPGTRLTVL.

The chain recombines TRBV6-5 with TRBJ2-2, with TRBD2 matching 9 bases. This CDR3 spans 15 amino acids. V lost 5 bases to trimming and J lost 4 bases; unmatched junction nucleotides: 5. CDR1 is MNHEY and CDR2 is SVGAGI in the germline V gene. The DNA for the CDR3 is TGTGCCAGCAGTCCAGCGGGGGGTCTCACCGGGGAGCTGTTTTTT. Its translation is CASSPAGGLTGELFF.

The V call is TRBV7-9, the J call TRBJ1-5, with 9 bases fitting TRBD1. V was pared by 5 bases and J by 6 bases, with 5 bases of the junction left unmatched. Germline loops: CDR1 SEHNR, CDR2 FQNEAQ (reference sequence). CDR3 length: 14 residues. The CDR3 is CASSRTGARQPQHF. The DNA of the CDR3 is TGTGCCAGCAGCCGGACAGGGGCTCGTCAGCCCCAGCATTTT.

V is TRBV7-2 and J is TRBJ2-1, with D possibly being TRBD2 (6 bases). The ends were cut back, 3 bases at V and 7 bases at J, with 13 bases in the middle. This CDR3 has 14 amino acids. From germline, CDR1 is SGHTA and CDR2 FQGNSA. The chain's CDR3 is CASSFGLNMNEQFF. As DNA, the CDR3 is TGTGCCAGCAGCTTCGGACTAAATATGAATGAGCAGTTCTTC.

The J gene is TRBJ2-1, the V gene TRBV19; D perhaps matches TRBD1 (5 bases). V lost 10 bases to trimming and J lost 3 bases, with 25 bases between them. Germline loops: CDR1 LNHDA, CDR2 SQIVND (reference sequence). The CDR3 runs to 17 residues. CDR3 nucleotide sequence: TGTGCCACCGCAGTAGGGCTCAGGGCAGGTGGCTACAATGAGCAGTTCTTC. Protein: CATAVGLRAGGYNEQFF.

Only a few counts were recorded for this clone. This rearrangement joins TRBV5-1 to TRBJ2-5; TRBD2 might be the D (6 bases). Per the germline V gene, CDR1 is SGHRS and CDR2 is YFSETQ. V lost 3 bases, J lost 4 bases, and 28 bases lay in between. There are 19 residues in the CDR3. The CDR3 DNA follows: TGCGCCAGCAGCTCTAATCGCTCCTTGGATTGGCGGGGTGCAGAGACCCAGTACTTC. Residues: CASSSNRSLDWRGAETQYF.

The gene calls are TRBV29-1 and TRBJ2-1; 11 positions match TRBD1. V lost 1 base to trimming and J lost 4 bases; unmatched junction nucleotides: 0. Germline lookup yields CDR1 SQVTM and CDR2 ANQGSEA. The CDR3 is 14 amino acids. Here the CDR3 reads CSVEGDRGYNEQFF. The CDR3 DNA is TGCAGCGTTGAAGGGGACAGGGGGTACAATGAGCAGTTCTTC.

V and J are TRBV2 and TRBJ1-3, with D unclear. The germline V gene has CDR1 SNHLY and CDR2 FYNNEI. The length of the CDR3 is 11 residues. CDR3 sequence (DNA): TGTGGAGTCTACTGGGGAAACACCATATATTTT. This encodes CGVYWGNTIYF.

V and J are TRBV28 and TRBJ1-2, with D uncertain. The V gene lost 4 bases and the J gene lost 5 bases, with 14 bases spanning the gap. In germline, CDR1 is MDHEN, CDR2 SYDVKM. The CDR3 is made up of 14 amino acids. The CDR3: CASSSSQEVYGYTF. Written as DNA, the CDR3 is TGTGCCAGCAGTTCGTCTCAGGAAGTTTATGGCTACACCTTC.

The sample holds one count of this clone. The V call is TRBV11-3, the J call TRBJ2-7; TRBD2 aligns across 7 bases. The CDR3 has 14 residues. V trimming: 7 bases; J trimming: 3 bases; junction bases outside the gene matches: 9. Looked up from germline, CDR1 is SGHNT and CDR2 is YENEEA. CDR3 protein: CASKGKRGNYEQYV. DNA of the CDR3: TGTGCCAGCAAAGGGAAGCGGGGAAACTACGAGCAGTACGTC.

This chain links TRBV30 with TRBJ2-1, with a possible D match to TRBD1 (5 bases). CDR3 length: 14 residues. Trimming took off 2 bases at V and 1 base at J, with 9 bases between the two ends. CDR1 GTSNPN and CDR2 SVGIG come from the germline V gene (reference sequence). The CDR3 protein is CAWSPGISYNEQFF. The CDR3 nucleotides read TGTGCCTGGAGTCCAGGGATATCCTACAATGAGCAGTTCTTC.

The chain employs TRBV19 and TRBJ1-1, with a weak D call TRBD1 (6 bases). V lost 4 bases and J 0 bases, leaving 12 bases between the germline ends. CDR1 and CDR2 (germline): LNHDA, SQIVND (reference sequence). This CDR3 region has 15 residues. CDR3 in amino acids: CASSTPDRLNTEAFF. Written as DNA, the CDR3 is TGTGCCAGTAGTACCCCTGACAGGTTGAACACTGAAGCTTTCTTT.

The DNA of the CDR3 is TGTGCCACCCCGCGATCGCGGTCTCATGAGCAGTTCTTC. Protein sequence: CATPRSRSHEQFF. This rearrangement joins TRBV2 to TRBJ2-1; D is unclear. In germline, CDR1 is SNHLY, CDR2 FYNNEI. The CDR3 is 13 amino acids. Trimming left V 10 bases short and J 8 bases short, with 18 bases between.

V usage is TRBV27 and J usage is TRBJ1-6; TRBD1 agrees at 9 bases. The CDR3 has 16 residues. Germline V gene data show CDR1 as MNHEY and CDR2 as SMNVEV (reference sequence). J lost 7 bases, V lost 4 bases, and 8 bases had no gene match. Here the CDR3 DNA reads TGTGCCAGCAGTTCTCTATTGACAGGGGGAAATTCACCCCTCCACTTT. Its translation is CASSSLLTGGNSPLHF.

The chain recombines TRBV9 with TRBJ2-2, with 9 nucleotides matching TRBD2. CDR1 and CDR2 from the germline V gene are SGDLS and YYNGEE. J was trimmed by 1 base and V by 2 bases; bases with no gene match: 3. The CDR3 runs to 16 residues. CDR3 loop: CASSVLAGMNTGELFF. The CDR3 coding sequence is TGTGCCAGCAGCGTGCTAGCGGGGATGAACACCGGGGAGCTGTTTTTT.

The rearrangement links TRBV29-1 to TRBJ2-3, with 8 bases matching TRBD2. The CDR3 runs to 14 residues. Germline CDR1 is SQVTM and CDR2 is ANQGSEA. The ends lost 6 bases at V and 0 bases at J; junction bases unmatched: 5. The CDR3, as DNA: TGCAGCGTAGGAGCGGGAGTAAGCACAGATACGCAGTATTTT. Amino acids: CSVGAGVSTDTQYF.

This clone was observed a single time. The V gene is TRBV5-6, the J gene TRBJ2-5; 9 bases match TRBD1. CDR1 is SGHDT, CDR2 YYEEEE, per germline. Losses at the gene ends were 0 bases for V and 6 bases for J; bases not matched to a gene: 6. The CDR3 is 15 amino acids. The CDR3: CASSLATGGRQTQYF. Here the CDR3 DNA reads TGTGCCAGCAGCTTGGCAACAGGGGGCCGACAGACCCAGTACTTC.

This clone was seen only once. The V gene is TRBV30, the J gene TRBJ1-5; TRBD1 might be the D (6 bases). With 2 bases removed from V and 2 bases from J, the gap between germline ends came to 19 bases. Germline values: CDR1 GTSNPN, CDR2 SVGIG (reference sequence). The CDR3 contains 17 residues. This chain's CDR3 is CAWSMFRGGAGNQPQHF. For the CDR3, the DNA is TGTGCCTGGAGTATGTTTCGGGGGGGCGCCGGCAATCAGCCCCAGCATTTT.

The V gene is TRBV5-4, the J gene TRBJ2-2; no definite D call. Germline-derived CDR1 and CDR2 are SGHNT and YYREEE (reference sequence). Trimming pared 0 bases from V and 0 bases from J, leaving 9 bases between. The CDR3 loop spans 16 amino acids. For the CDR3, the DNA is TGTGCCAGCAGCTTGGGCCAGGTCTCGAACACCGGGGAGCTGTTTTTT. Translated: CASSLGQVSNTGELFF.

This chain connects TRBV27 to TRBJ1-1, with TRBD1 identical over 7 bases. The CDR3 extends over 15 amino acids. The junction had 8 bases not matched to a gene; V was cut back by 3 bases and J by 4 bases. Germline CDR1 is MNHEY and CDR2 is SMNVEV (reference sequence). CDR3 nucleotides: TGTGCCAGCAGTTTTTCTGGAGGGGGCTTCACTGAAGCTTTCTTT. Encoded protein: CASSFSGGGFTEAFF.

The chain couples TRBV11-2 to TRBJ1-5; D gene uncertain. The CDR3 runs to 13 residues. Germline lookup yields CDR1 SGHAT and CDR2 FQNNGV. Deletions cut 6 bases from V and 4 bases from J, with 10 bases between. The CDR3 sequence is CASSRRINQPQHF. The DNA for the CDR3 is TGTGCCAGCAGTCGGAGGATAAATCAGCCCCAGCATTTT.

This sequence joins TRBV7-9 and TRBJ1-3, with 9 bases lining up with TRBD1. Trimming removed 4 bases from V and 3 bases from J; junction bases left unmatched: 13. CDR3 length equals 18 residues. Germline-derived CDR1 and CDR2 are SEHNR and FQNEAQ (reference sequence). In DNA, the CDR3 is TGTGCCAGCAGCTCCTCGTATGTGGGACAGGGATTTGGAAACACCATATATTTT. Amino acid sequence: CASSSSYVGQGFGNTIYF.

The V and J genes are TRBV6-2 or TRBV6-3 and TRBJ2-7; 9 bases align to TRBD1. The CDR3 spans 13 residues. Germline V CDR1 and CDR2: MNHEY, SVGEGT. V gave up 2 bases and J gave up 7 bases; unmatched junction bases: 3. This chain's CDR3 is CASSYLGTGEQYV. In DNA, the CDR3 is TGTGCCAGCAGTTACCTTGGGACAGGGGAGCAGTACGTC.

V usage is TRBV19 and J usage is TRBJ2-1, with TRBD1 as a possible D gene (7 bases). The CDR3 loop spans 15 amino acids. V lost 5 bases and J lost 2, with 13 bases in between. In germline, CDR1 is LNHDA, CDR2 SQIVND (reference sequence). CDR3 sequence: CASSWRGPTYNEQFF. In DNA, the CDR3 is TGTGCCAGTAGTTGGAGGGGGCCTACCTACAATGAGCAGTTCTTC.

The gene calls are TRBV12-5 and TRBJ2-2; D call uncertain. The germline gives CDR1 LGHNT, CDR2 FRNRAP. The V end was cut by 6 bases, the J end by 7 bases, with 9 bases between. This CDR3 is 12 amino acids long. CDR3 nucleotides: TGTGCTAGTGGCTCCGGGTTCGGGGAGCTGTTTTTT. The encoded protein is CASGSGFGELFF.